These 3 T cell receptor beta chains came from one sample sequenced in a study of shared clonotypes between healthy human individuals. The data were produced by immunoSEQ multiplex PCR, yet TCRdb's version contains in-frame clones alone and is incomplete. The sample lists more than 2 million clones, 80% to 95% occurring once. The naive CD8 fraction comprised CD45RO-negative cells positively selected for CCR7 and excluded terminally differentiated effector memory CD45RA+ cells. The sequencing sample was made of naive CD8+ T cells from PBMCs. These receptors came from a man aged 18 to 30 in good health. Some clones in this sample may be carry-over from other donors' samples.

The chain's CDR3 is CASSSLGGTSYEQYF. Written as DNA, the CDR3 is TGTGCCAGTAGTAGCCTTGGGGGTACTTCCTACGAGCAGTACTTC. The gene calls are TRBV19 and TRBJ2-7; the D call may be TRBD1 or TRBD2 (5 bases each). Germline V gene data show CDR1 as LNHDA and CDR2 as SQIVND (reference sequence). The CDR3 covers 15 residues. V shed 4 bases and J shed 1 base, with 14 bases lying between them.

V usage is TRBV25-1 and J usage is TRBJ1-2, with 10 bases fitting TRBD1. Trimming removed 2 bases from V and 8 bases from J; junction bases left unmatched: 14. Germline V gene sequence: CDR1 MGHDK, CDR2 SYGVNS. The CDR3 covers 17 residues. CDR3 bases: TGTGCCAGCAGTGAACGCGGCGGGGTGACAGGGGGCTACGGCTACACCTTC. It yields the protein CASSERGGVTGGYGYTF.

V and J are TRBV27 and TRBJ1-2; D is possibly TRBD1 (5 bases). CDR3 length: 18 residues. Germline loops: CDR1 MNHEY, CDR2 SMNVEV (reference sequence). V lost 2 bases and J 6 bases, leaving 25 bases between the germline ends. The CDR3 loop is CASSLLFIAGAPEDGYTF. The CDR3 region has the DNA TGTGCCAGCAGTTTACTATTCATCGCCGGGGCCCCCGAGGATGGCTACACCTTC.